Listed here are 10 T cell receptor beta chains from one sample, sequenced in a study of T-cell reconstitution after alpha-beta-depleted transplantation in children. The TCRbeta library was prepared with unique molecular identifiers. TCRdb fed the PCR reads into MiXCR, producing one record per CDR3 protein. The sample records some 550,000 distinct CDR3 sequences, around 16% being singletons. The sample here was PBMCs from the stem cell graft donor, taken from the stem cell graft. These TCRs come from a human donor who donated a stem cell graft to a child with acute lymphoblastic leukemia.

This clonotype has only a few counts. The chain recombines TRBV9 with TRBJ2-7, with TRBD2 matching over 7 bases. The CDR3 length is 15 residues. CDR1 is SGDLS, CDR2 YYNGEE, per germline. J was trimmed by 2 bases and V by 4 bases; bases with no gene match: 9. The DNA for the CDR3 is TGTGCCAGCAGCTCATACGGGACTAACACCTACGAGCAGTACTTC. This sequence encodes CASSSYGTNTYEQYF.

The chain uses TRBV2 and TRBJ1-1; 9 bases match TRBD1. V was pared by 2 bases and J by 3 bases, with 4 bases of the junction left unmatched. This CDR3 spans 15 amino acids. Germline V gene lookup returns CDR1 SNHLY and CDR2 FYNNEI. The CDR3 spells CASSERTGADTEAFF. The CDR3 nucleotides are TGTGCCAGCAGTGAACGGACAGGGGCTGACACTGAAGCTTTCTTT.

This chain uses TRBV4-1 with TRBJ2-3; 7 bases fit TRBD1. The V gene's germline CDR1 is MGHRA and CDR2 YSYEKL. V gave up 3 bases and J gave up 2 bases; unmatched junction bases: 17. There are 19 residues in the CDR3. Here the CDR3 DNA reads TGCGCCAGCAGCCATTTCGTCTCCCGACGCAGGGGGTTCACAGATACGCAGTATTTT. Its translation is CASSHFVSRRRGFTDTQYF.

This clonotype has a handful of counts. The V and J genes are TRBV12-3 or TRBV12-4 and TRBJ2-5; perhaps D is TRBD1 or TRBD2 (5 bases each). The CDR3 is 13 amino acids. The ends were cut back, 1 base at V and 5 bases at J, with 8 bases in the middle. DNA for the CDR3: TGTGCCAGCAGTTTAGTTTGGGGGGAGACCCAGTACTTC. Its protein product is CASSLVWGETQYF.

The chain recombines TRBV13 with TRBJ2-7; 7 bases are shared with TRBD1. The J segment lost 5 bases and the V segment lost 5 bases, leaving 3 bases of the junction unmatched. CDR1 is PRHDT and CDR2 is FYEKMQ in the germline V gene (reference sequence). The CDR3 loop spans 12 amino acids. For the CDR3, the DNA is TGTGCCAGCAGCCGACAGGGAAACGAGCAGTACTTC. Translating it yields CASSRQGNEQYF.

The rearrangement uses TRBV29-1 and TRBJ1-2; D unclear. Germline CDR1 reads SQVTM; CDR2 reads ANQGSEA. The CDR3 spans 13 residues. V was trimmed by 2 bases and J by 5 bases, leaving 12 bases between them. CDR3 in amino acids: CSVENPQLYGYTF. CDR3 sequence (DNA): TGCAGCGTTGAAAACCCTCAGCTTTATGGCTACACCTTC.

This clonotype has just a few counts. In DNA, the CDR3 is TGCAGCGTTACCGGGACAGGGGTGGCCTACGAGCAGTACTTC. Residues: CSVTGTGVAYEQYF. V is TRBV29-1 and J is TRBJ2-7; TRBD1 matches 10 bases. CDR3 length equals 14 residues. Germline values: CDR1 SQVTM, CDR2 ANQGSEA. Trimming cost V 5 bases and J 2 bases; bases outside gene matches: 6.

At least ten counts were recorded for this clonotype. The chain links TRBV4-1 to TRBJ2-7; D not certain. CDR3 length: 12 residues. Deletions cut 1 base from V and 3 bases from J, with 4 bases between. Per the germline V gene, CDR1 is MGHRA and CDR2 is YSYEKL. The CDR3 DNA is TGCGCCAGCAGCCAAGGGGGCTACGAGCAGTACTTC. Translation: CASSQGGYEQYF.

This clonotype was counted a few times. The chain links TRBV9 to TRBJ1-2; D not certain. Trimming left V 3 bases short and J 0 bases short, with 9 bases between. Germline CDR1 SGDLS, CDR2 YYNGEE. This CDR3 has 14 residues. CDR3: CASSAGGANYGYTF. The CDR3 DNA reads TGTGCCAGCAGCGCTGGAGGAGCTAACTATGGCTACACCTTC.

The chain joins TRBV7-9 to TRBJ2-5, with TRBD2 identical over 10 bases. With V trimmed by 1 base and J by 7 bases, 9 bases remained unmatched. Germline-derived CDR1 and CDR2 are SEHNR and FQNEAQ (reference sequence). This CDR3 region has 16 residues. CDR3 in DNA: TGTGCCAGCAGCTTAGAGCGGGAGGGCCCGTCTCGGACCCAGTACTTC. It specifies CASSLEREGPSRTQYF.